Reported below is one TCR beta chain. Its antigen is undetermined. The data derive from a study of shared clonotypes between healthy human individuals. The study's findings and limits: The diversity represented, both genetic and in exposure history, was limited by few donors. Naive subsets tended to show greater estimated richness than memory subsets.

Produced via immunoSEQ multiplex PCR; TCRdb's table is partial and in-frame only. The table shows hundreds of thousands of clones, with roughly 94% occurring only once. Only CD45RO-negative cells positively selected for CCR7 counted as naive CD8 cells, so terminally differentiated effector memory CD45RA+ cells were excluded. Germline values: CDR1 SGHNT, CDR2 YYREEE (reference sequence). This CDR3 has 19 residues. Trimming pared 1 base from V and 5 bases from J, leaving 25 bases between. This chain uses TRBV5-4 with TRBJ1-5; perhaps TRBD1 as D (6 bases). Sequencing was done on a sample of naive CD8+ T cells sorted from blood. The clonotype comes from a man younger than 40 in good health. The CDR3 region is CASSLSRTVVSMGHQPQHF. In DNA form, the CDR3 reads TGTGCCAGCAGCTTGTCACGGACAGTAGTTTCCATGGGTCATCAGCCCCAGCATTTT.